The 4 T cell receptor beta chains reported below all come from one sample, sequenced in a study of blood T cell repertoires in COVID-19. The method was immunoSEQ multiplex PCR; TCRdb's version includes in-frame clones alone and lacks a portion of them. This sample yields 150,000 to 200,000 clones, of which around 85% are seen a single time; approximately 3% belongs to the top ten. The material sequenced was peripheral blood. Receptors were obtained from a human donor with acute or convalescent COVID-19. The donor label of this sample is uncertain.

The gene calls are TRBV7-8 and TRBJ1-5; 8 nucleotides align to TRBD1. Trimming cost V 5 bases and J 0 bases; bases outside gene matches: 3. Germline V lookup: CDR1 SGHVS, CDR2 FQNEAQ. The CDR3 sequence is 15 residues long. The CDR3: CASSLTGASNQPQHF. CDR3 DNA: TGTGCCAGCAGCCTGACAGGGGCTAGCAATCAGCCCCAGCATTTT.

J is TRBJ1-5 and V is TRBV19, with 9 nucleotides matching TRBD1. Germline assignment: CDR1 LNHDA and CDR2 SQIVND (reference sequence). The trim removed 3 bases at V and 3 bases at J, leaving 6 bases unmatched. This CDR3 has 16 residues. The CDR3 sequence: CASSIWDRADNQPQHF. The DNA of the CDR3 is TGTGCCAGTAGTATTTGGGACAGGGCGGACAATCAGCCCCAGCATTTT.

The sample holds one count of this clone. The genes are TRBV19 and TRBJ2-7, with 7 bases fitting TRBD1. This CDR3 region has 13 residues. CDR1 is LNHDA, CDR2 SQIVND, per germline (reference sequence). V dropped 6 bases and J dropped 6; count of bases not matched to a gene: 8. The CDR3 protein is CASSPDRESEQYF. Written as DNA, the CDR3 is TGTGCCAGTAGCCCTGACAGGGAAAGCGAGCAGTACTTC.

The chain joins TRBV4-3 to TRBJ2-5; tentative D call: TRBD2 (7 bases). Deletions cut 0 bases from V and 5 bases from J, with 19 bases between. The CDR3 extends over 17 amino acids. Germline CDR1 reads LGHNA; CDR2 reads YSLEER. CDR3 DNA sequence: TGCGCCAGCAGCCAAGAACCCTCACGAGGGGGAGGGGAGACCCAGTACTTC. Its protein is CASSQEPSRGGGETQYF.